This TCR beta chain was identified in a study of blood T cell repertoires in COVID-19. For the study at large: Some COVID-19 samples were acute and others convalescent; all came from the United States, Italy and Spain. T cells, B-cell-depleted T cells, or PBMCs supplied cDNA or gDNA.

Germline CDR1 and CDR2: SGHAT and FQNNGV. The V gene lost 3 bases and the J gene lost 1 base, with 13 bases spanning the gap. The CDR3 sequence is 15 residues long. As handled by the study authors: By means of reference gene primer amplification, nucleated cell counts were estimated. Profiled with immunoSEQ multiplex PCR; TCRdb holds only in-frame clones, not every one. D and trimming come from the DNA, and the V and J calls and clone size come from that table. This table has nearly 250,000 clones, approximately 86% appearing once. This clonotype was sampled from a woman in her sixties who had recovered from COVID-19. The rearrangement joins TRBV11-2 to TRBJ2-7; tentatively, D is TRBD2 (6 bases). The sample taken for sequencing was peripheral blood. The CDR3 sequence is CASSFRREKSYEQYF. The CDR3 region has the DNA TGTGCCAGCAGCTTTAGGAGGGAGAAATCCTACGAGCAGTACTTC.